The next 3 T cell receptor beta chains were all read from a single sample in a study of tumor-infiltrating lymphocytes in primary liver carcinoma. For blood RNA, unsorted whole blood served as the source, and germline DNA was extracted too. Using a constant-region primer together with ProtoScript II reverse transcriptase, TCR beta cDNA was made from approximately 500 ng of total RNA. ARM-PCR, slightly modified, supplied the TCR beta libraries through three nested multiplex PCR rounds. The first two PCR rounds, roughly 11 cycles each, used TRBV1-TRBV30 forward primers and a C-beta reverse primer. TCRdb reprocessed the multiplex PCR reads via MiXCR and lists one record per CDR3 protein. The sample consists of a few hundred thousand distinct CDR3 sequences, about three fifths of them appearing once. Sample: peripheral blood. Receptor source: a woman aged 25 to 39 with primary liver carcinoma and hepatitis B virus infection.

This clonotype occurred a few times. The chain employs TRBV29-1 and TRBJ1-1, with 9 bases that match TRBD1. The CDR3 is 11 amino acids. Germline CDR1 SQVTM, CDR2 ANQGSEA. The J segment lost 10 bases and the V segment lost 3 bases, leaving 3 bases of the junction unmatched. CDR3 in DNA: TGCAGCGTTGATGGGGGACAGGGAGCTTTCTTT. It yields the protein CSVDGGQGAFF.

This clonotype was seen a few times. An end of the junction differs from the germline gene, which may be a read error. The chain uses TRBV29-1 and TRBJ2-3, with D possibly being TRBD2 (5 bases). CDR1 is SQVTM and CDR2 is ANQGSEA in the germline V gene. This CDR3 contains 12 residues. In DNA, the CDR3 is TGCAGCGTACGGACTTTCACAGATACGCACTATTTT. Translating it yields CSVRTFTDTHYF.

In this sample, this clonotype turned up a few times. V usage is TRBV7-8 and J usage is TRBJ2-1; 8 bases align to TRBD2. Germline V lookup: CDR1 SGHVS, CDR2 FQNEAQ. With V trimmed by 5 bases and J by 5 bases, 14 bases remained unmatched. The CDR3 has 17 residues. CDR3 in amino acids: CASSPGRAGHTNNEQFF. The CDR3 DNA is TGTGCCAGCAGCCCCGGGAGGGCAGGGCATACGAACAATGAGCAGTTCTTC.